These 27 T cell receptor beta chains share one sample of origin, sequenced in a study of vaccination and CD4 T cells after COVID-19. Their specific antigens are unknown. The Oncomine TCR Beta short-read assay sequenced DNA from cultured CD4+ T cells. In TCRdb, the PCR reads were re-called with MiXCR into one record per CDR3 protein. Among around 18,000 distinct CDR3 sequences listed, 30% to 45% were seen once. The treatment was: approximately 10-day PBMC culture with coronavirus spike peptide pools or control peptides (ViraFEST assay). Sequencing input: CD4+ T cells from blood, cultured in vitro. These receptors were obtained from a human donor who had recovered from COVID-19.

This clonotype was counted a single time. The chain couples TRBV7-9 to TRBJ2-1; D is possibly TRBD1 or TRBD2 (5 bases each). CDR3 size: 13 residues. Trimming stripped 0 bases from V and 9 bases from J, with 9 bases between. Germline V CDR1 and CDR2: SEHNR, FQNEAQ (reference sequence). The CDR3 DNA sequence: TGTGCCAGCAGCTTAGCCGGGACGTTTGAGCAGTTCTTC. It codes for CASSLAGTFEQFF.

The V and J genes are TRBV5-6 and TRBJ1-3; tentatively, D is TRBD1 (5 bases). CDR3 length: 14 residues. V lost 1 base and J 4 bases, leaving 9 bases between the germline ends. Germline CDR1 and CDR2: SGHDT and YYEEEE. CDR3 nucleotide sequence: TGTGCCAGCAGCTTGTGGGGGAGGGGAAACACCATATATTTT. It is translated as CASSLWGRGNTIYF.

This chain joins TRBV6-5 and TRBJ2-5; 8 bases map to TRBD2. V trimming: 2 bases; J trimming: 5 bases; junction bases outside the gene matches: 16. Germline assignment: CDR1 MNHEY and CDR2 SVGAGI. The CDR3 covers 18 residues. In nucleotides, the CDR3 is TGTGCCAGCAGTTACCCTGAGATCGGTAGCGGGATTTCGGAGACCCAGTACTTC. It encodes CASSYPEIGSGISETQYF.

The chain employs TRBV20-1 and TRBJ1-1; the match to TRBD1 covers 7 bases. This CDR3 has 15 residues. J lost 3 bases, V lost 6 bases, and 13 bases had no gene match. Germline values: CDR1 DFQATT, CDR2 SNEGSKA (reference sequence). For the CDR3, the DNA is TGCAGTGCCCCGGGACAGCTTATTGGGGACACTGAAGCTTTCTTT. Protein sequence: CSAPGQLIGDTEAFF.

This CDR3 reads CASSRQGATSSTDTQYF. The CDR3 DNA reads TGTGCCAGTTCCAGACAGGGGGCAACCTCTAGCACAGATACGCAGTATTTT. This rearrangement joins TRBV19 to TRBJ2-3; TRBD1 matches 10 bases. V was pared by 8 bases and J by 0 bases, with 11 bases of the junction left unmatched. Germline V lookup: CDR1 LNHDA, CDR2 SQIVND (reference sequence). The CDR3 has 17 residues.

The chain employs TRBV28 and TRBJ1-3, with D tentatively TRBD1 (6 bases). This CDR3 has 14 residues. V was trimmed by 5 bases and J by 1 base, leaving 9 bases between them. Germline lookup yields CDR1 MDHEN and CDR2 SYDVKM. The CDR3: CASSKGGSGNTIYF. CDR3 sequence (DNA): TGTGCCAGCAGTAAAGGGGGGTCTGGAAACACCATATATTTT.

This CDR3 reads CASGVGSYGYTF. The CDR3 nucleotides read TGTGCCAGCGGGGTCGGCAGCTATGGCTACACCTTC. This chain connects TRBV2 to TRBJ1-2; no clear D. Per germline, CDR1 SNHLY and CDR2 FYNNEI. The CDR3 is made up of 12 amino acids. V gave up 8 bases and J gave up 4 bases, with 11 bases separating them.

This clonotype showed up just a few times. The chain combines TRBV7-9 with TRBJ2-1, with D perhaps TRBD1 (5 bases). This CDR3 region has 13 residues. Germline CDR1 SEHNR, CDR2 FQNEAQ (reference sequence). Trimming stripped 3 bases from V and 6 bases from J, with 9 bases between. For the CDR3, the DNA is TGTGCCAGCAGCTTGTTGGGGCCCAATGAGCAGTTCTTC. Protein sequence: CASSLLGPNEQFF.

The chain employs TRBV20-1 and TRBJ2-5, with D hard to call. V was cut by 4 bases and J by 3 bases, with 6 bases left in between. The CDR3 is made up of 11 amino acids. In germline, CDR1 is DFQATT, CDR2 SNEGSKA (reference sequence). CDR3 in amino acids: CSAIPKETQYF. Here the CDR3 DNA reads TGCAGTGCTATCCCCAAAGAGACCCAGTACTTC.

The chain uses TRBV18 and TRBJ1-1, with D hard to call. V gave up 3 bases and J gave up 6 bases, with 14 bases separating them. CDR1 and CDR2 from the germline V gene are KGHSH and LQKENI. The CDR3 spans 14 residues. The CDR3 is CASSPSRTLPEAFF. In DNA, the CDR3 is TGTGCCAGCTCACCCAGCAGGACGCTACCTGAAGCTTTCTTT.

DNA for the CDR3: TGTGCCAGCAGCTTAGTTGGGACGTCCGAAAAACTGTTTTTT. Its translation: CASSLVGTSEKLFF. This sequence joins TRBV7-9 and TRBJ1-4; maybe TRBD1 (5 bases). The V gene's germline CDR1 is SEHNR and CDR2 FQNEAQ (reference sequence). CDR3 size: 14 residues. The V gene lost 1 base and the J gene lost 8 bases, with 11 bases spanning the gap. Full variable domain (remainder filled in from reference TRBV7-9 and TRBJ1-4): DTGVSQNPRHKITKRGQNVTFRCDPISEHNRLYWYRQTLGQGPEFLTYFQNEAQLEKSRLLSDRFSAERPKGSFSTLEIQRTEQGDSAMYLCASSLVGTSEKLFFGSGTQLSVL.

In its sample, this clonotype was seen a few times. The rearrangement joins TRBV7-9 to TRBJ2-2; 10 nucleotides align to TRBD2. The CDR3 runs 16 residues. Germline V gives CDR1 SEHNR, CDR2 FQNEAQ (reference sequence). J gave up 8 bases and V 3 bases, and 9 bases lay outside the gene matches. This chain's CDR3 is CASSFPGLAPPGELFF. In DNA, the CDR3 is TGTGCCAGCAGCTTCCCGGGACTAGCGCCTCCGGGGGAGCTGTTTTTT.

The table lists this clonotype with a few counts. The chain carries TRBV20-1 and TRBJ1-5; 8 bases match TRBD1. Germline CDR1 and CDR2: DFQATT and SNEGSKA (reference sequence). V trimming: 0 bases; J trimming: 5 bases; junction bases outside the gene matches: 12. The CDR3 is 17 amino acids. The CDR3 here is CSARDSRGQGKDQPQHF. The CDR3 coding sequence is TGCAGTGCTAGAGATTCCCGAGGACAGGGCAAGGATCAGCCCCAGCATTTT.

V gene TRBV6-2 or TRBV6-3 combines with J gene TRBJ1-5, with D possibly being TRBD1 (6 bases). Looked up from germline, CDR1 is MNHEY and CDR2 is SVGEGT. Trimming removed 6 bases from V and 3 bases from J, with 24 bases in between. The CDR3 sequence is 18 residues long. Here the CDR3 DNA reads TGTGCCAGCAGAGACCCCAACGGGGGCGGGACGGTCAATCAGCCCCAGCATTTT. Translated, it gives CASRDPNGGGTVNQPQHF.

This clonotype has a single count. V gene TRBV6-1 combines with J gene TRBJ1-3; TRBD1 matches 8 bases. In germline, CDR1 is MNHNS, CDR2 SASEGT. The CDR3 extends over 14 amino acids. Losses at the gene ends were 4 bases for V and 3 bases for J; bases not matched to a gene: 2. The CDR3 nucleotides read TGTGCCAGCAGTGGTGGACAGGGTGGAAACACCATATATTTT. Protein product: CASSGGQGGNTIYF.

The chain carries TRBV7-6 and TRBJ2-3; the D call may be TRBD1 or TRBD2 (5 bases each). The CDR3 extends over 15 amino acids. Trimming stripped 5 bases from V and 1 base from J, with 13 bases between. Germline V CDR1 and CDR2: SGHVS, FNYEAQ. DNA of the CDR3: TGTGCCAGCAGCCCTCATGGGACGGGCACAGATACGCAGTATTTT. Translating gives CASSPHGTGTDTQYF.

This clonotype has just one count. The CDR3 loop reads CSGTSGSTGWEQYF. The CDR3 nucleotides are TGCAGCGGGACTAGCGGGAGTACAGGATGGGAGCAGTACTTC. The chain employs TRBV20-1 and TRBJ2-7, with 14 bases matching TRBD2. Germline lookup yields CDR1 DFQATT and CDR2 SNEGSKA (reference sequence). The CDR3 extends over 14 amino acids.

This sequence joins TRBV6-1 and TRBJ2-7, with D possibly being TRBD2 (5 bases). Trimming shortened V by 8 bases and J by 5 bases, and 22 bases separated the two germline ends. Germline values: CDR1 MNHNS, CDR2 SASEGT. CDR3 length equals 15 residues. The CDR3 coding sequence is TGTGCCAGCGGAAAAGTGACTGGGTTCGGGAACGAGCAGTACTTC. Translation: CASGKVTGFGNEQYF.

The chain has TRBV10-3 and TRBJ2-2, with D unresolved. V was cut by 2 bases and J by 0 bases, with 10 bases left in between. CDR1 and CDR2 from the germline V gene are ENHRY and SYGVKD. The CDR3 covers 16 residues. In nucleotides, the CDR3 is TGTGCCATCAGTGAGCGGGTACTCTCGAACACCGGGGAGCTGTTTTTT. Translating gives CAISERVLSNTGELFF.

This clonotype was recorded once. The rearrangement links TRBV12-3 or TRBV12-4 to TRBJ1-4; D might be TRBD1 (6 bases). The germline V and J ends were trimmed by 6 bases and 8 bases, with 10 bases remaining between them. This CDR3 region has 12 residues. This chain's CDR3 is CASSSGQEKLFF. As DNA, the CDR3 is TGTGCCAGCAGCAGCGGACAGGAAAAACTGTTTTTT.

J is TRBJ2-1 and V is TRBV27; D is perhaps TRBD2 (5 bases). The CDR3 has 15 residues. Per the germline V gene, CDR1 is MNHEY and CDR2 is SMNVEV (reference sequence). With 4 bases removed from V and 2 bases from J, the gap between germline ends came to 12 bases. CDR3: CASSSETIAYNEQFF. The CDR3 coding sequence is TGTGCCAGCAGTTCGGAGACTATCGCCTACAATGAGCAGTTCTTC.

In its sample, this clonotype was seen once. The chain has TRBV9 and TRBJ2-7; 7 nucleotides match TRBD2. J lost 2 bases, V lost 4 bases, and 6 bases had no gene match. Looked up from germline, CDR1 is SGDLS and CDR2 is YYNGEE. The CDR3 has 14 residues. The CDR3 DNA is TGTGCCAGCAGCCCAGGACTAGGAACCTACGAGCAGTACTTC. Translated, it gives CASSPGLGTYEQYF.

The CDR3 here is CASGGLAGHEQYF. DNA of the CDR3: TGTGCCAGCGGGGGACTAGCTGGCCACGAGCAGTACTTC. This chain uses TRBV28 with TRBJ2-7, with 9 bases fitting TRBD2. Germline loops: CDR1 MDHEN, CDR2 SYDVKM. The CDR3 covers 13 residues. Losses at the gene ends were 8 bases for V and 5 bases for J; bases not matched to a gene: 7.

The chain carries TRBV6-1 and TRBJ2-1; 10 bases line up with TRBD2. Per the germline V gene, CDR1 is MNHNS and CDR2 is SASEGT. The CDR3 extends over 15 amino acids. With V trimmed by 6 bases and J by 3 bases, 5 bases remained unmatched. CDR3: CASSVTSGDYNEQFF. The CDR3 nucleotides are TGTGCCAGCAGCGTAACTAGCGGGGACTACAATGAGCAGTTCTTC.

For the CDR3, the DNA is TGTGCCAGCCATGAAAGAGGCGGCCTTCCTGAGCAGTTCTTC. It yields the protein CASHERGGLPEQFF. The chain links TRBV6-1 to TRBJ2-1; D gene uncertain. Germline CDR1 is MNHNS and CDR2 is SASEGT. The length of the CDR3 is 14 residues. V lost 8 bases and J 9 bases, leaving 20 bases between the germline ends.

This clonotype was seen a handful of times. The chain joins TRBV20-1 to TRBJ2-1; maybe TRBD2 (5 bases). The germline gives CDR1 DFQATT, CDR2 SNEGSKA (reference sequence). The V gene lost 7 bases and the J gene lost 5 bases, with 15 bases spanning the gap. The CDR3 has 13 residues. The CDR3 protein is CSVPGPGNNEQFF. For the CDR3, the DNA is TGCAGTGTCCCCGGACCGGGAAACAATGAGCAGTTCTTC.

In this sample, this clonotype turned up a few times. The chain combines TRBV12-3 or TRBV12-4 with TRBJ1-1, with D uncertain. The CDR3 contains 12 residues. V dropped 5 bases and J dropped 4 bases, with 8 bases sitting between them. CDR3 protein: CASSLQVTEAFF. The CDR3 DNA reads as TGTGCCAGCAGTCTCCAAGTCACTGAAGCTTTCTTT.